This is a list of T cell receptor beta chains from one sample in a study of cytomegalovirus exposure and HLA in healthy donors. Clones were read by immunoSEQ multiplex PCR, and TCRdb kept only the in-frame ones, dropping some. The sample consists of 90,000 to 150,000 clones, roughly 65% of them appearing once. The sequenced sample consisted of PBMCs. Source of these receptors: a man in his forties in good health and CMV-seropositive. Each CDR3 is given with its conserved first and last residue. Size tells how often a clone was seen (once, few, many) or the class of an expanded clone, and some rows leave it out.

v_call,clone_size,cdr3_aa
TRBV7-7,few,CASSRDRWTGTQYF
TRBV4-1,once,CASSQFPARGGGNEKLFF
TRBV7-3,.,CASSSQGHTQYF
TRBV10-3,.,CAISRGGAGTEAFF
TRBV10-3,.,CAISSGGANDEQFF
TRBV7-3,few,CASSLGTGLTEAFF
TRBV25-1,.,CASSKNGGWNTEAFF
TRBV5-8,.,CASNSQGYYGYTF
TRBV9,.,CASSASGSSYNEQFF
TRBV7-8,.,CASRPRRGYQETQYF
TRBV4-2,.,CASRVAGEYNEQFF
TRBV2,.,CASSVAVNTGELFF
TRBV5-1,.,CASSFQGEGLNEKLFF
TRBV4-2,.,CASSPSGLAGGPKTQYF
TRBV6-5,.,CASSYPSGETQYF
TRBV7-3,.,CASSLNAGGLTGELFF
TRBV6-1,.,CASRDSWDRGSEQYF
TRBV2,.,CASRRLAGVRDTQYF
TRBV28,.,CASRAGTLSNQPQHF
TRBV5-4,.,CASRLEGGTYEQYF
TRBV11-2,once,CASSLGRSPLHF
TRBV18,few,CASSPQSGVFYEQYF
TRBV15,few,CATSRAGSTDTQYF
TRBV6-5,.,CASSYTGGQPQHF
TRBV20-1,.,CSAQTEEAFF
TRBV19,.,CASSMHDSGGPSSYNEQFF
TRBV7-3,.,CASSLNGQGAWDEQFF
TRBV5-1,few,CASSFGQSQETQYF
TRBV29-1,.,CSVKTSYNSPLHF
TRBV11-3,.,CASSAGLAGDHGELFF
TRBV5-1,.,CASTRTGNTGELFF
TRBV6-6,.,CASSPPKELNTEAFF
TRBV2,.,CASSAQGPSNTGELFF
TRBV10-3,.,CAISGQDSGANVLTF
TRBV5-4,.,CASSLTSGTSYNEQFF
TRBV19,once,CASSSTGSNQPQHF
TRBV5-1,.,CASRGQGYGYTF
TRBV27,.,CASSSRGQVVNEQFF
TRBV5-1,few,CASSWTGGRSYEQYF
TRBV5-4,.,CASSLTSRGETQYF
TRBV5-6,.,CASSGTGTGETQYF
TRBV4-3,.,CASSQDQAAPYGYTF
TRBV28,.,CASSLGTIGTDTQYF
TRBV5-4,once,CASSLGTSGRHGELFF
TRBV5-8,.,CASSSRTGNWGNQPQHF
TRBV28,.,CASSFPRTTMNTEAFF
TRBV27,few,CASRRTGGETQYF
TRBV7-9,.,CASSPGGFNEKLFF
TRBV5-6,.,CASSGSGTGVSPLHF
TRBV5-4,.,CASSLSLAGDRSTDTQYF
TRBV10-3,.,CAISEPSWTGGPSGANVLTF
TRBV4-3,.,CASSQDGLPGGATGELFF
TRBV4-2,.,CASSQDWDRGQDTQYF